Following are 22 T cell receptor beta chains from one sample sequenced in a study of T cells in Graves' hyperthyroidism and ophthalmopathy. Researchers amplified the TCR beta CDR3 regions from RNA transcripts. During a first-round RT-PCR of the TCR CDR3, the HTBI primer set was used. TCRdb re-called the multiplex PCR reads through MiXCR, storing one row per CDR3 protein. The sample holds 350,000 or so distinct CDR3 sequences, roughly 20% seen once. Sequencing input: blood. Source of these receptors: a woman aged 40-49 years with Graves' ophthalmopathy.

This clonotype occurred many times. This CDR3 is CASSLGHPSPLHF. The CDR3 DNA sequence: TGCGCCAGCAGCTTGGGCCACCCTTCACCCCTCCACTTT. The gene calls are TRBV5-1 and TRBJ1-6, with D hard to call. This CDR3 has 13 residues. The V and J ends lost 0 bases and 9 bases respectively, with 7 bases between them. Per the germline V gene, CDR1 is SGHRS and CDR2 is YFSETQ.

The CDR3 region has the DNA TGTGCCTGGAGTGTAACCCTAGGTGCCGAGCAGTACTTC. As protein: CAWSVTLGAEQYF. This rearrangement joins TRBV30 to TRBJ2-7; D is unresolved. The germline gives CDR1 GTSNPN, CDR2 SVGIG (reference sequence). V lost 0 bases, J lost 6 bases, and 12 bases lay in between. The CDR3 is 13 amino acids.

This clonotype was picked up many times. The CDR3 region is CASSPHGSAHEQYF. The CDR3 DNA reads as TGTGCCAGCAGCCCGCACGGATCCGCCCACGAGCAGTACTTC. The chain has TRBV28 and TRBJ2-7; D not certain. V shed 6 bases and J shed 5 bases, with 17 bases lying between them. The CDR3 consists of 14 residues. CDR1 and CDR2 from the germline V gene are MDHEN and SYDVKM.

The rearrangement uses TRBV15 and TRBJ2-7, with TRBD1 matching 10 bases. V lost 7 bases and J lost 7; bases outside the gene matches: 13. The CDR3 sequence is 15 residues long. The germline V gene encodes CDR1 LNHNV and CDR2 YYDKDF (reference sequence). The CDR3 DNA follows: TGTGCCACCAAAATTGGGACAGGGGACACCGGGGAGCAGTACTTC. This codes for CATKIGTGDTGEQYF.

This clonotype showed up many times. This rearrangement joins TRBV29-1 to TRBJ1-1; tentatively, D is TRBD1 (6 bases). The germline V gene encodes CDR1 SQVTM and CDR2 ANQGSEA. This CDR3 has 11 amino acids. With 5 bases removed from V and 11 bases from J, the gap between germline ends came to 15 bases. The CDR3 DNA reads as TGCAGCGTTAGCGACTCAGGGGAGGCTTTCTTT. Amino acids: CSVSDSGEAFF.

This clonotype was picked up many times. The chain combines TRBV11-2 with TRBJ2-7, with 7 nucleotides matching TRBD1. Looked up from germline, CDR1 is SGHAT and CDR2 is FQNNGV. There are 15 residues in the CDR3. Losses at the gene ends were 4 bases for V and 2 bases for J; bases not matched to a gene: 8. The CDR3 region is CASSSLPRGTYEQYF. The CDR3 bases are TGTGCCAGCAGCTCCCTCCCCAGGGGGACCTACGAGCAGTACTTC.

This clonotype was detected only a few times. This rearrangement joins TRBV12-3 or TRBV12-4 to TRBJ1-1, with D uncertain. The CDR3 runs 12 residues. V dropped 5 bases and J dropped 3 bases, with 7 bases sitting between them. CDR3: CASSPQYTEAFF. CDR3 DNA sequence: TGTGCCAGCAGTCCCCAGTACACTGAAGCTTTCTTT.

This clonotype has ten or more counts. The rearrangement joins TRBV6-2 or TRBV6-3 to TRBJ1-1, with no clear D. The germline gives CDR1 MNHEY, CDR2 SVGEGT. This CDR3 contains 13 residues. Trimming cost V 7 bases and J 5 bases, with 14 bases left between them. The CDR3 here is CASIPGLGTEAFF. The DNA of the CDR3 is TGTGCCAGCATCCCGGGGTTAGGGACTGAAGCTTTCTTT.

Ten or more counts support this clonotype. The CDR3 here is CASTVGGEQYF. The CDR3 nucleotides read TGTGCCAGCACGGTGGGGGGCGAGCAGTACTTC. The J gene is TRBJ2-7, the V gene TRBV28, with TRBD2 as a possible D gene (6 bases). The CDR3 is 11 residues long. CDR1 and CDR2 (germline): MDHEN, SYDVKM. V was clipped by 7 bases and J by 6 bases, with 10 bases between them.

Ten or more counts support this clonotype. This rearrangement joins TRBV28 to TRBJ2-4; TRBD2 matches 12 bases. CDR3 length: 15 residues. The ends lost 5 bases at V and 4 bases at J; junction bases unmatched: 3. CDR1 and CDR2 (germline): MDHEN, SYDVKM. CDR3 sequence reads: CASSRLAGAKNIQYF. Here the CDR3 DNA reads TGTGCCAGCAGTCGACTAGCGGGAGCTAAAAACATTCAGTACTTC.

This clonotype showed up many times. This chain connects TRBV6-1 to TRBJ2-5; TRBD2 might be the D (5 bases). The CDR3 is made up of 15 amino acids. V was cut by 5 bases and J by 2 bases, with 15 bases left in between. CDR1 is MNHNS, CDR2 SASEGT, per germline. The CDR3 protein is CASSPTGGRQETQYF. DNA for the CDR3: TGTGCCAGCAGTCCCACCGGTGGGAGACAAGAGACCCAGTACTTC.

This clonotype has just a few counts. This CDR3 reads CASSESGSFGTDTQYF. For the CDR3, the DNA is TGCGCCAGCAGTGAGTCAGGATCGTTCGGCACAGATACGCAGTATTTT. The chain carries TRBV10-1 and TRBJ2-3, with no clear D. CDR3 length equals 16 residues. Trimming removed 0 bases at V and 1 base at J, with 11 bases between. Looked up from germline, CDR1 is WNHNN and CDR2 is SYGVQD (reference sequence).

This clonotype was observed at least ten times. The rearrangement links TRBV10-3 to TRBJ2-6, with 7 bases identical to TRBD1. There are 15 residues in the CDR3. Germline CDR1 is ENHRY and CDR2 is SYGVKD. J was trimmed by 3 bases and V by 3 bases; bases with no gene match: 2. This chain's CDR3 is CAISEGGDGANVLTF. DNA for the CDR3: TGTGCCATCAGTGAAGGGGGCGATGGGGCCAACGTCCTGACTTTC.

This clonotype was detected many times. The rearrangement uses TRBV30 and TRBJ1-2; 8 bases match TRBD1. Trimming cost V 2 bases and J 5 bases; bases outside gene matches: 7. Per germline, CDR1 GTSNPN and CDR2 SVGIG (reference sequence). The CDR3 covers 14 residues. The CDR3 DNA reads TGTGCCTGGAGTACCGACAGGGGTCATTATGGCTACACCTTC. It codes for CAWSTDRGHYGYTF.

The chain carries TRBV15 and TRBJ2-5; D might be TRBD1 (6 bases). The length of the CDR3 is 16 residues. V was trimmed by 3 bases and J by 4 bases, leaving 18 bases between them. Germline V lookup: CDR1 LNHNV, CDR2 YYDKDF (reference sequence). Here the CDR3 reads CATSSPGYRDAETQYF. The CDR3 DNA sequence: TGTGCCACCAGCAGTCCGGGATACAGGGACGCAGAGACCCAGTACTTC. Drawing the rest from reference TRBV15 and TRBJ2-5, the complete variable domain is DAMVIQNPRYQVTQFGKPVTLSCSQTLNHNVMYWYQQKSSQAPKLLFHYYDKDFNNEADTPDNFQSRRPNTSFCFLDIRSPGLGDTAMYLCATSSPGYRDAETQYFGPGTRLLVL.

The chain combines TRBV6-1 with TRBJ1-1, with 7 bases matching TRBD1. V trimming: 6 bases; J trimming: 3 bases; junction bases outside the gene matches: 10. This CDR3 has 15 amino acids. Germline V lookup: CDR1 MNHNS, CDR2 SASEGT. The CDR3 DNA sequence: TGTGCCAGCAGGAGGGAGGGGGCGATAGACACTGAAGCTTTCTTT. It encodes CASRREGAIDTEAFF.

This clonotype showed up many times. The CDR3 spells CAARGASGSWPYEQYF. In DNA form, the CDR3 reads TGTGCCGCCCGAGGGGCTAGCGGGAGTTGGCCCTACGAGCAGTACTTC. V usage is TRBV6-2 or TRBV6-3 and J usage is TRBJ2-7; 10 nucleotides agree with TRBD2. The trim removed 11 bases at V and 2 bases at J, leaving 15 bases unmatched. The germline CDR1 and CDR2 sequences are MNHEY and SVGEGT. The CDR3 sequence is 16 residues long.

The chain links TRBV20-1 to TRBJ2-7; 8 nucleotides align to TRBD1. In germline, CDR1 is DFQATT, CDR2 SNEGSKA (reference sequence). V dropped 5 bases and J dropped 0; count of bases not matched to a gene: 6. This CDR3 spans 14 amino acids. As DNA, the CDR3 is TGCAGTGCTGGCCAGACAGGGGCCTCCTACGAGCAGTACTTC. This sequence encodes CSAGQTGASYEQYF.

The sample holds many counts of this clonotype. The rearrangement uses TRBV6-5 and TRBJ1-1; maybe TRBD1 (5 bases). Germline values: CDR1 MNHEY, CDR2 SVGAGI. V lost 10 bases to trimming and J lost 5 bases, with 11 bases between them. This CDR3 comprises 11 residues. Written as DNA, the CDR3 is TGTGCCACAACGAGGGGAACTGAAGCTTTCTTT. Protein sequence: CATTRGTEAFF.

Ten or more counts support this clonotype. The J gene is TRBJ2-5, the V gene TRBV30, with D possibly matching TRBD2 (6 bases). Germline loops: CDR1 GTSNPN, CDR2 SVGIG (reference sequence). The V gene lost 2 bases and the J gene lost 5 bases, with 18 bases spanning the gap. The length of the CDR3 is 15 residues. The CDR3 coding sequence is TGTGCCTGGAGTAATTGGGACTGGTCGCGGGAGACCCAGTACTTC. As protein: CAWSNWDWSRETQYF.

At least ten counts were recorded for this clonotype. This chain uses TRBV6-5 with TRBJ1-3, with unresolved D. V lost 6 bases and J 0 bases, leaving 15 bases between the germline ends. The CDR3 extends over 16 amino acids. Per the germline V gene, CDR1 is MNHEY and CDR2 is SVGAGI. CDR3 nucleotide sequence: TGTGCCAGCAGCTACCTAGGAGGGAGCTCTGGAAACACCATATATTTT. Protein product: CASSYLGGSSGNTIYF.

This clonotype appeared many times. The CDR3 sequence is CASSLEVNGYTF. The CDR3 region has the DNA TGTGCCAGCAGCTTAGAAGTAAATGGCTACACCTTC. The rearrangement joins TRBV7-2 to TRBJ1-2; D is undetermined. V dropped 1 base and J dropped 6 bases, with 6 bases sitting between them. Germline values: CDR1 SGHTA, CDR2 FQGNSA. The CDR3 runs to 12 residues.